This T cell receptor beta chain was identified during a study of blood T cells in healthy people across ages. Study-level results: Roughly linear age-related decline in beta diversity appeared, significant by age about 37.

It was with a sample-barcoded 5' primer and a J-beta primer mix that a second PCR of roughly 6 to 12 cycles was run. Each CDR3 protein gets one entry after TCRdb re-called the 5' RACE reads with MiXCR. The data contain 650,000 or so distinct CDR3 sequences, 52% of them singletons. The ends were cut back, 6 bases at V and 1 base at J, with 15 bases in the middle. There are 15 residues in the CDR3. Comment on this clonotype: The target antigen is unknown.

This TCR came from an elderly woman in good health. Sequences were obtained from blood. The rearrangement uses TRBV12-3 or TRBV12-4 and TRBJ2-5; no firm D call. As DNA, the CDR3 is TGTGCCAGCAGCCATCTCAACGCAGGCCAAGAGACCCAGTACTTC. Its translation is CASSHLNAGQETQYF.